These 22 T cell receptor beta chains were sequenced from one sample in a study of blood T cell repertoires in COVID-19. The repertoire was sequenced with immunoSEQ multiplex PCR; TCRdb's copy has only in-frame clones and lacks some. This table holds about 41,000 clones, 88% found once. Sequenced input: peripheral blood. All receptors derive from a human donor in a cohort sampled during active COVID-19.

The chain links TRBV10-3 to TRBJ2-6, with D hard to call. Germline CDR1 reads ENHRY; CDR2 reads SYGVKD. CDR3 length: 14 residues. Trimming shortened V by 7 bases and J by 0 bases, and 7 bases separated the two germline ends. CDR3 residues: CAIKSGSGANVLTF. CDR3 nucleotide sequence: TGTGCCATCAAGAGTGGCTCTGGGGCCAACGTCCTGACTTTC.

V and J are TRBV13 and TRBJ1-2; 10 nucleotides line up with TRBD1. There are 15 residues in the CDR3. Losses at the gene ends were 6 bases for V and 3 bases for J; bases not matched to a gene: 7. CDR1 and CDR2 from the germline V gene are PRHDT and FYEKMQ (reference sequence). In nucleotides, the CDR3 is TGTGCCAGCAGATTGGGCGGGACAGGGGACTATGGCTACACCTTC. This encodes CASRLGGTGDYGYTF.

The chain combines TRBV6-1 with TRBJ2-7; TRBD2 is a possible D gene (5 bases). V dropped 0 bases and J dropped 5 bases, with 8 bases sitting between them. Germline assignment: CDR1 MNHNS and CDR2 SASEGT. The CDR3 runs 13 residues. The CDR3 is CASSEALGDEQYF. In DNA form, the CDR3 reads TGTGCCAGCAGTGAAGCACTAGGCGACGAGCAGTACTTC.

The V and J genes are TRBV1 and TRBJ2-3; the table's D gene call, TRBD2, was not cross checked with the DNA. TRBV1 is termed a pseudogene. The CDR3 is made up of 17 amino acids. Written as DNA, the CDR3 is TGCACCAGCAGCCGGTCAAGAAGCGGGAGGGGGACAGATACGCAGTATTTT. Protein: CTSSRSRSGRGTDTQYF.

The chain recombines TRBV5-5 with TRBJ1-1; D perhaps matches TRBD1 (6 bases). The CDR3 extends over 17 amino acids. The germline CDR1 and CDR2 sequences are SGHKS and YYEKEE (reference sequence). With 2 bases removed from V and 5 bases from J, the gap between germline ends came to 22 bases. CDR3 nucleotide sequence: TGTGCCAGCAGCTTTAGGTTTCCAGGACAGATGAGGACTGAAGCTTTCTTT. Translated: CASSFRFPGQMRTEAFF.

The V call is TRBV7-9, the J call TRBJ2-1, with D perhaps matching TRBD2 (6 bases). Germline loops: CDR1 SEHNR, CDR2 FQNEAQ (reference sequence). The CDR3 is 14 amino acids. The V end was cut by 4 bases, the J end by 10 bases, with 17 bases between. The CDR3 sequence is CASSWIDTAGEQFF. The CDR3 coding sequence is TGTGCCAGCAGCTGGATAGACACTGCGGGGGAGCAGTTCTTC.

The gene calls are TRBV28 and TRBJ1-5; tentative D call: TRBD1 (5 bases). The CDR3 extends over 15 amino acids. CDR1 is MDHEN and CDR2 is SYDVKM in the germline V gene. Trimming removed 3 bases from V and 1 base from J, with 10 bases in between. Here the CDR3 reads CASSLGQGSNQPQHF. CDR3 in DNA: TGTGCCAGCAGTTTGGGGCAGGGAAGCAATCAGCCCCAGCATTTT.

The chain carries TRBV10-1 and TRBJ2-3; 13 nucleotides agree with TRBD2. Per the germline V gene, CDR1 is WNHNN and CDR2 is SYGVQD (reference sequence). This CDR3 has 17 amino acids. V dropped 7 bases and J dropped 4; count of bases not matched to a gene: 11. The CDR3 loop is CASTNPRTSGRADTQYF. DNA of the CDR3: TGCGCCAGCACCAATCCTAGGACTAGCGGGAGAGCAGATACGCAGTATTTT.

The V call is TRBV9, the J call TRBJ2-7, with D perhaps matching TRBD2 (6 bases). Germline loops: CDR1 SGDLS, CDR2 YYNGEE. CDR3 length equals 15 residues. V dropped 0 bases and J dropped 1 base, with 11 bases sitting between them. The CDR3 nucleotides read TGTGCCAGCAGCGTAGGCGGGACGGTATCCTACGAGCAGTACTTC. It codes for CASSVGGTVSYEQYF. Supplemented by reference TRBV9 and TRBJ2-7, the full variable domain reads DSGVTQTPKHLITATGQRVTLRCSPRSGDLSVYWYQQSLDQGLQFLIQYYNGEERAKGNILERFSAQQFPDLHSELNLSSLELGDSALYFCASSVGGTVSYEQYFGPGTRLTVT.

The CDR3 nucleotides are TGCAGCGTTGGGGGAGATAGAGATAGCGGGGGAGGTTATACGCAGTATTTT. Protein sequence: CSVGGDRDSGGGYTQYF. This chain connects TRBV29-1 to TRBJ2-3; TRBD2 matches at 9 bases. The germline CDR1 and CDR2 sequences are SQVTM and ANQGSEA. The length of the CDR3 is 17 residues. V was clipped by 4 bases and J by 7 bases; unmatched bases: 18.

This chain connects TRBV27 to TRBJ1-5; maybe TRBD1 (6 bases). Trimming removed 5 bases from V and 4 bases from J, with 9 bases in between. Germline loops: CDR1 MNHEY, CDR2 SMNVEV (reference sequence). The CDR3 spans 13 residues. CDR3 bases: TGTGCCAGCAGTCAGGGGTATAATCAGCCCCAGCATTTT. This codes for CASSQGYNQPQHF.

The chain has TRBV14 and TRBJ2-1, with 9 bases fitting TRBD1. V lost 1 base to trimming and J lost 0 bases; unmatched junction nucleotides: 16. Looked up from germline, CDR1 is SGHDN and CDR2 is FVKESK. The CDR3 covers 21 residues. CDR3 in amino acids: CASSQARTGAFVIGSYNEQFF. Here the CDR3 DNA reads TGTGCCAGCAGCCAAGCTAGGACAGGGGCTTTTGTTATAGGCTCCTACAATGAGCAGTTCTTC.

A note on this clone: One junction end disagrees with the germline gene, perhaps due to a read error. J is TRBJ2-7 and V is TRBV29-1, with D unclear. The CDR3 totals 12 residues. Germline V gene lookup returns CDR1 SQVTM and CDR2 ANQGSEA. The CDR3 is CSALFSSSEQYF. In DNA, the CDR3 is TGCAGCGCCCTTTTCTCCTCCTCCGAGCAGTACTTC.

This chain uses TRBV10-1 with TRBJ2-3; 9 bases are a match to TRBD1. Trimming cost V 6 bases and J 0 bases; bases outside gene matches: 13. Germline assignment: CDR1 WNHNN and CDR2 SYGVQD (reference sequence). This CDR3 comprises 18 residues. The CDR3 protein is CASSVTYGDRASTDTQYF. CDR3 coding DNA: TGCGCCAGCAGCGTAACGTACGGGGACAGGGCTAGCACAGATACGCAGTATTTT.

V and J are TRBV27 and TRBJ2-1; D possibly corresponds to TRBD1 (5 bases). CDR1 MNHEY and CDR2 SMNVEV come from the germline V gene (reference sequence). The CDR3 has 16 residues. Between the trimmed V and J ends, which lost 3 bases and 1 base, there was a span of 13 bases. CDR3 sequence reads: CASSFDHRLSYNEQFF. CDR3 sequence (DNA): TGTGCCAGCAGTTTTGACCACAGGTTATCCTACAATGAGCAGTTCTTC.

This clone was found once. The genes are TRBV18 and TRBJ1-1; D may be TRBD1 (6 bases). Germline CDR1 is KGHSH and CDR2 is LQKENI. This CDR3 has 16 amino acids. Trimming left V 5 bases short and J 0 bases short, with 16 bases between. The CDR3 region has the DNA TGTGCCAGCTCAGTATCAGGGGCCTACATGAACACTGAAGCTTTCTTT. Translating gives CASSVSGAYMNTEAFF.

This chain uses TRBV27 with TRBJ2-5, with D maybe TRBD2 (5 bases). Trimming took off 10 bases at V and 6 bases at J, with 15 bases between the two ends. The CDR3 spans 12 residues. CDR1 and CDR2 from the germline V gene are MNHEY and SMNVEV (reference sequence). The CDR3 loop reads CATQTSAQTQYF. The CDR3, as DNA: TGTGCCACCCAAACTAGTGCGCAGACCCAGTACTTC.

J is TRBJ1-1 and V is TRBV24-1, with 10 nucleotides matching TRBD1. The CDR3 has 13 amino acids. The junction had 3 bases not matched to a gene; V was cut back by 7 bases and J by 5 bases. CDR1 is KGHDR and CDR2 is SFDVKD in the germline V gene. The CDR3 sequence: CATRDRGKTEAFF. The CDR3, as DNA: TGTGCCACCAGGGACAGGGGGAAAACTGAAGCTTTCTTT.

V usage is TRBV21-1 and J usage is TRBJ1-2. TRBV21-1 is classified as a pseudogene. CDR3 length: 13 residues. The CDR3 loop is CASSKASGGGYTF. The CDR3 DNA follows: TGTGCCAGCAGCAAAGCTTCTGGGGGGGGCTACACCTTC.

The V call is TRBV29-1, the J call TRBJ1-2; 9 bases agree with TRBD1. The CDR3 sequence is 13 residues long. Trimming at V came to 3 bases and at J to 7 bases, leaving 6 bases not matched to a gene. Germline lookup yields CDR1 SQVTM and CDR2 ANQGSEA. In nucleotides, the CDR3 is TGCAGCGTTGAGTCACAGGGGGCGAGTGGCTACACCTTC. Translated, it gives CSVESQGASGYTF. Based on the CDR3 plus reference TRBV29-1 and TRBJ1-2, the full variable domain is SAVISQKPSRDICQRGTSLTIQCQVDSQVTMMFWYRQQPGQSLTLIATANQGSEATYESGFVIDKFPISRPNLTFSTLTVSNMSPEDSSIYLCSVESQGASGYTFGSGTRLTVV.

CDR3 in amino acids: CASSLGLAVYEQYF. The CDR3 DNA is TGTGCCAGCAGCTTAGGACTAGCGGTCTACGAGCAGTACTTC. The genes are TRBV7-2 and TRBJ2-7; 9 positions agree with TRBD2. This CDR3 region has 14 residues. V gave up 1 base and J gave up 3 bases; unmatched junction bases: 1. Germline V lookup: CDR1 SGHTA, CDR2 FQGNSA.

This clone was counted only a few times. The chain has TRBV19 and TRBJ1-1; no clear D. CDR3 size: 13 residues. V shed 6 bases and J shed 4 bases, with 12 bases lying between them. Germline V gene data show CDR1 as LNHDA and CDR2 as SQIVND (reference sequence). In nucleotides, the CDR3 is TGTGCCAGTAGGATCCCCCCGGGCACTGAAGCTTTCTTT. Protein sequence: CASRIPPGTEAFF.